A selection of T cell receptor beta chains follows, all from one sample in a study of blood T cell repertoires in COVID-19. Sequenced by immunoSEQ multiplex PCR; TCRdb stores in-frame clones only, minus some. The table shows about 160,000 clones, with approximately 85% occurring only once. Sequencing used peripheral blood. The receptors here all came from a woman in her sixties with COVID-19, enrolled during active disease. Each CDR3 is given with its conserved first and last residue. The D gene is left open where the match is weak. A row's size may be missing; if present it is once, few, many or a size class.

V gene: TRBV19; J gene: TRBJ1-2; D gene: TRBD1; clone size: many; CDR3 protein: CASSPRTGWDGYTF; CDR3 DNA: TGTGCCAGTAGTCCCCGGACAGGGTGGGATGGCTACACCTTC
V gene: TRBV6-5; J gene: TRBJ1-5; D gene: NA; clone size: few; CDR3 protein: CASSYSFGQPQHF; CDR3 DNA: TGTGCCAGCAGTTACTCGTTCGGTCAGCCCCAGCATTTT
V gene: TRBV12-3/TRBV12-4; J gene: TRBJ2-5; D gene: NA; clone size: NA; CDR3 protein: CASSRDSWETQYF; CDR3 DNA: TGTGCCAGCAGCCGAGACAGCTGGGAGACCCAGTACTTC
V gene: TRBV7-6; J gene: TRBJ2-1; D gene: TRBD2; clone size: NA; CDR3 protein: CASSLGGGLINYNEQFF; CDR3 DNA: TGTGCCAGCAGCTTAGGCGGGGGACTAATTAACTACAATGAGCAGTTCTTC
V gene: TRBV11-2; J gene: TRBJ2-5; D gene: TRBD2; clone size: NA; CDR3 protein: CASSPGVLAGPQETQYF; CDR3 DNA: TGTGCCAGCAGCCCAGGTGTACTAGCGGGACCGCAAGAGACCCAGTACTTC
V gene: TRBV19; J gene: TRBJ1-5; D gene: NA; clone size: NA; CDR3 protein: CASSIHLLTGQPQHF; CDR3 DNA: TGTGCCAGTAGTATTCACCTCCTTACGGGTCAGCCCCAGCATTTT
V gene: TRBV27; J gene: TRBJ1-1; D gene: TRBD1; clone size: NA; CDR3 protein: CASSPTGGHDTEAFF; CDR3 DNA: TGTGCCAGCAGCCCTACAGGGGGCCATGACACTGAAGCTTTCTTT
V gene: TRBV27; J gene: TRBJ1-3; D gene: TRBD1; clone size: NA; CDR3 protein: CASSPTGRAMFAIYF; CDR3 DNA: TGTGCCAGCAGTCCGACAGGGCGGGCTATGTTCGCCATATATTTT
V gene: TRBV5-6; J gene: TRBJ1-5; D gene: NA; clone size: NA; CDR3 protein: CASSFFGRGSAQPQHF; CDR3 DNA: TGTGCCAGCAGCTTCTTCGGGAGGGGGTCGGCTCAGCCCCAGCATTTT
V gene: TRBV28; J gene: TRBJ2-5; D gene: TRBD2; clone size: NA; CDR3 protein: CASSFSGLSGGPPGETQYF; CDR3 DNA: TGTGCCAGCAGTTTCTCTGGACTTAGCGGGGGCCCGCCAGGGGAGACCCAGTACTTC
V gene: TRBV28; J gene: TRBJ2-7; D gene: NA; clone size: NA; CDR3 protein: CASSFPAQNPRYEQYF; CDR3 DNA: TGTGCCAGCAGTTTTCCCGCCCAGAATCCCCGATACGAGCAGTACTTC
V gene: TRBV21-1; J gene: TRBJ1-2; D gene: NA; clone size: NA; CDR3 protein: CASPRQAWLRYYGYTF; CDR3 DNA: TGTGCCAGCCCAAGGCAGGCATGGCTTAGATACTATGGCTACACCTTC
V gene: TRBV27; J gene: TRBJ1-5; D gene: TRBD1; clone size: NA; CDR3 protein: CASQADRGQPQHF; CDR3 DNA: TGTGCCAGCCAAGCTGACAGGGGGCAGCCCCAGCATTTT
V gene: TRBV7-4; J gene: TRBJ1-6; D gene: NA; clone size: few; CDR3 protein: CASSLSAGDNSPLHF; CDR3 DNA: TGTGCCAGCAGCTTAAGCGCAGGGGATAATTCACCCCTCCACTTT
V gene: TRBV11-3; J gene: TRBJ2-2; D gene: NA; clone size: NA; CDR3 protein: CASSFGHGTGELFF; CDR3 DNA: TGTGCCAGCAGCTTTGGGCATGGGACCGGGGAGCTGTTTTTT
V gene: TRBV24-1; J gene: TRBJ1-3; D gene: NA; clone size: NA; CDR3 protein: CATSDSHRDTIYF; CDR3 DNA: TGTGCCACCAGTGATTCCCACAGGGACACCATATATTTT
V gene: TRBV25-1; J gene: TRBJ1-2; D gene: TRBD1; clone size: NA; CDR3 protein: CASSMTGYGYTF; CDR3 DNA: TGTGCCAGCAGTATGACAGGGTATGGCTACACCTTC
V gene: TRBV27; J gene: TRBJ1-4; D gene: TRBD1; clone size: NA; CDR3 protein: CASRTGGDVEKLFF; CDR3 DNA: TGTGCCAGCAGGACAGGGGGCGATGTTGAAAAACTGTTTTTT
V gene: TRBV9; J gene: TRBJ2-7; D gene: NA; clone size: NA; CDR3 protein: CASSAPGVGREQYF; CDR3 DNA: TGTGCCAGCAGCGCGCCGGGGGTGGGTCGCGAGCAGTACTTC
V gene: TRBV12-5; J gene: TRBJ2-2; D gene: TRBD1; clone size: NA; CDR3 protein: CASGLVIPGQGTGELFF; CDR3 DNA: TGTGCTAGTGGTTTGGTGATTCCGGGACAGGGAACCGGGGAGCTGTTTTTT
V gene: TRBV6-2/TRBV6-3; J gene: TRBJ2-7; D gene: NA; clone size: NA; CDR3 protein: CASSYGTGYEQYF; CDR3 DNA: TGTGCCAGCAGTTACGGTACCGGCTACGAGCAGTACTTC
V gene: TRBV5-4; J gene: TRBJ1-1; D gene: NA; clone size: many; CDR3 protein: CASSLIGKGWAEAFF; CDR3 DNA: TGTGCCAGCAGCTTGATTGGGAAGGGGTGGGCTGAAGCTTTCTTT
V gene: TRBV6-5; J gene: TRBJ1-1; D gene: TRBD1; clone size: NA; CDR3 protein: CASRIGQGFNTEAFF; CDR3 DNA: TGTGCCAGCAGGATTGGACAGGGATTTAACACTGAAGCTTTCTTT
V gene: TRBV27; J gene: TRBJ1-1; D gene: NA; clone size: NA; CDR3 protein: CASSLIGGAFF; CDR3 DNA: TGTGCCAGCAGTTTAATAGGGGGAGCTTTCTTT
V gene: TRBV5-4; J gene: TRBJ2-1; D gene: NA; clone size: once; CDR3 protein: CASSRDQSGYNEQFF; CDR3 DNA: TGTGCCAGCAGCCGAGACCAGAGCGGCTACAATGAGCAGTTCTTC
V gene: TRBV7-9; J gene: TRBJ1-4; D gene: NA; clone size: NA; CDR3 protein: CASSFDRMARNEKLFF; CDR3 DNA: TGTGCCAGCAGCTTCGACAGGATGGCGCGAAATGAAAAACTGTTTTTT
V gene: TRBV3-1/TRBV3-2; J gene: TRBJ1-2; D gene: TRBD1; clone size: NA; CDR3 protein: CASSRQPSSGGSGYTF; CDR3 DNA: TGTGCCAGCAGCCGTCAGCCTTCTTCAGGGGGGAGTGGCTACACCTTC